These T cell receptor beta chains were read from a single sample in a study of blood T cell repertoires in COVID-19. Data came from immunoSEQ multiplex PCR; TCRdb stores just in-frame clones and leaves some out. The profile covers about 530,000 clones, with 70% to 90% appearing a single time and roughly 7.4% taken by the ten largest. Sequences were obtained from peripheral blood. The source of these receptors is a woman in her fifties or sixties with COVID-19, enrolled during active disease. The CDR3 runs from the conserved cysteine through the conserved F or W.

TRBJ2-1 TRBV29-1 CSVGRGYNEQFF
TRBJ2-1 TRBV5-1 CASSYDWGRVNEQFF
TRBJ1-4 TRBV28 CASSIQGGSTNEKLFF
TRBJ2-3 TRBV7-2 CASSLSGPGTDTQYF
TRBJ1-5 TRBV27 CASSFGQGFQPQHF
TRBJ2-7 TRBV27 CASSLGGTYEQYF
TRBJ2-7 TRBV2 CASDGLSYEQYF
TRBJ1-1 TRBV7-2 CASSPRTGSPNAEAFF
TRBJ1-1 TRBV5-1 CASSTVLNTEAFF
TRBJ1-2 TRBV3-1/TRBV3-2 CASSQNRADGYTF
TRBJ2-1 TRBV9 CASSPAGEGEQFF
TRBJ2-7 TRBV12-3/TRBV12-4 CASSFNYEQYF
TRBJ1-1 TRBV30 CAWGREGLNTEAFF
TRBJ1-1 TRBV9 CASSPITDRVSGTEAFF
TRBJ2-3 TRBV10-3 CAISRDSPDTQYF
TRBJ1-2 TRBV29-1 CSVLRGLDYGYTF
TRBJ2-5 TRBV12-3/TRBV12-4 CASTSGGETQYF
TRBJ2-1 TRBV7-3 CASSPLAGAYSYNEQFF
TRBJ1-3 TRBV11-2 CASSFGQSGNTIYF
TRBJ2-2 TRBV5-1 CASSLQGASPGELFF
TRBJ2-7 TRBV7-2 CASTSFNRAEQYF
TRBJ2-1 TRBV3-1/TRBV3-2 CASSLRGLGSYNEQFF
TRBJ2-7 TRBV5-6 CASSLGLAAGYEQYF
TRBJ2-5 TRBV4-2 CASSQGEGGQETQYF
TRBJ2-5 TRBV6-5 CASRFRRHQETQYF
TRBJ2-7 TRBV7-2 CASSLGGGVSSYEQYF
TRBJ2-7 TRBV6-6 CASRLQDTYEQYF
TRBJ2-1 TRBV5-6 CASSIGLAGGSYNEQFF
TRBJ2-5 TRBV14 CASSGGGAFRMKETQYF
TRBJ2-2 TRBV27 CASSRRVTGELFF
TRBJ1-2 TRBV24-1 CATSDPGGGRGYTF
TRBJ1-5 TRBV27 CASSFGTGQPQHF
TRBJ2-1 TRBV9 CASSVPSGANNEQFF
TRBJ1-6 TRBV6-5 CASSSSDKGYNSPLHF
TRBJ1-1 TRBV29-1 CSVPDRSLNTEAFF
TRBJ1-2 TRBV5-6 CASTYTGGSYTF
TRBJ2-6 TRBV9 CASLGTGSSGANVLTF